This T cell receptor beta chain was identified during a study of shared clonotypes between healthy human individuals. Whole-study context: Three CD4 naive, three CD4 memory, two CD8 naive and one CD8 memory plate were used per donor.

Sequenced by immunoSEQ multiplex PCR; TCRdb stores in-frame clones only, minus some. The sample has approximately 2,200,000 clones, approximately 94% seen once. CD45RO-negative CD8 cells positively selected for CCR7 made up the naive population, which excluded terminally differentiated effector memory CD45RA+ cells. The source is a man between 18 and 29 years old in good health. Some clones in this sample may be carry-over from other donors' samples. The sequenced sample consisted of naive CD8+ T cells from PBMCs.

CDR3 sequence: CASSAGTGLFERVNTIYF. The CDR3 DNA follows: TGTGCCAGCAGCGCAGGGACAGGTCTTTTCGAAAGGGTCAACACCATATATTTT. The chain joins TRBV9 to TRBJ1-3; TRBD1 agrees at 8 bases. CDR1 is SGDLS and CDR2 is YYNGEE in the germline V gene. This CDR3 comprises 18 residues. J gave up 7 bases and V 3 bases, and 18 bases lay outside the gene matches. Full variable domain (rest looked up from reference TRBV9 and TRBJ1-3): DSGVTQTPKHLITATGQRVTLRCSPRSGDLSVYWYQQSLDQGLQFLIQYYNGEERAKGNILERFSAQQFPDLHSELNLSSLELGDSALYFCASSAGTGLFERVNTIYFGEGSWLTVV.